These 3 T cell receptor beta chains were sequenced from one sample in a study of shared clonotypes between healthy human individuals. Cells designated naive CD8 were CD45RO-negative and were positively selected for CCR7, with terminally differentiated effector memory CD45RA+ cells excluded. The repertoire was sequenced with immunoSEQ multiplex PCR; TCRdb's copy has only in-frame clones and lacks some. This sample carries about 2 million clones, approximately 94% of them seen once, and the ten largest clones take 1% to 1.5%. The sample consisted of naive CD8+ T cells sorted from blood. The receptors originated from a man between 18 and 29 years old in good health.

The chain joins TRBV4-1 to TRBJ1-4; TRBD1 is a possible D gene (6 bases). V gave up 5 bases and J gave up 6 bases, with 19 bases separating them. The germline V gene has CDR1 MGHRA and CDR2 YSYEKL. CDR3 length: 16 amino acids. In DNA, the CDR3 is TGCGCCAGCAGCTCACCTCGGGGGGGGGCGCATGAAAAACTGTTTTTT. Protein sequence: CASSSPRGGAHEKLFF.

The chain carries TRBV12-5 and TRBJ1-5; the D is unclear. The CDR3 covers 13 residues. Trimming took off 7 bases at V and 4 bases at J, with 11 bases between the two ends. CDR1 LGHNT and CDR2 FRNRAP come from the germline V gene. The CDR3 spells CASASDGNQPQHF. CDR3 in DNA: TGTGCTAGTGCCTCGGACGGGAATCAGCCCCAGCATTTT.

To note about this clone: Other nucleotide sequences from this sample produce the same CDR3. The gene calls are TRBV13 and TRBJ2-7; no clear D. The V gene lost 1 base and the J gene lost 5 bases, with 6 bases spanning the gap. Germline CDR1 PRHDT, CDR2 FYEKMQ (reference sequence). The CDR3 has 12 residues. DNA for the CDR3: TGTGCCAGCAGCTTAGTGGGCGACGAGCAGTACTTC. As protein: CASSLVGDEQYF.